A single sample is the source of the 10 T cell receptor beta chains below, sequenced in a study of blood T cells in healthy people across ages. A second roughly 7 to 12 cycle PCR used barcoded and J-beta primers. One entry per CDR3 protein results from TCRdb running MiXCR on the 5' RACE reads. This repertoire shows around 1.5 million distinct CDR3 sequences, roughly 64% found once; its top ten account for 6.5% to 8.5%. The specimen was blood. The receptors were sampled from a young man in good health.

This clonotype was seen a single time. The V gene is TRBV5-8, the J gene TRBJ2-3, with D possibly being TRBD1 (5 bases). Germline-derived CDR1 and CDR2 are SGHTS and YDEGEE. Trimming pared 0 bases from V and 5 bases from J, leaving 16 bases between. CDR3 length: 16 residues. Written as DNA, the CDR3 is TGTGCCAGCAGCTTGGTTCCGGCAGGGTTGGGAGATACGCAGTATTTT. It specifies CASSLVPAGLGDTQYF.

This clonotype turned up a few times. The rearrangement uses TRBV24-1 and TRBJ2-2, with D hard to call. The CDR3 length is 16 residues. Looked up from germline, CDR1 is KGHDR and CDR2 is SFDVKD. V lost 2 bases and J lost 5, with 14 bases in between. CDR3 bases: TGTGCCACCAGTGATTCGGATTACCTGGGGACCGGGGAGCTGTTTTTT. Residues: CATSDSDYLGTGELFF.

The rearrangement uses TRBV7-2 and TRBJ2-1, with 7 positions matching TRBD1. V was clipped by 5 bases and J by 3 bases; unmatched bases: 7. Germline V gives CDR1 SGHTA, CDR2 FQGNSA. The CDR3 contains 15 residues. The CDR3 DNA reads TGTGCCAGCAGCCCCGGGACAGTTATCTACAATGAGCAGTTCTTC. Its protein is CASSPGTVIYNEQFF.

J is TRBJ2-3 and V is TRBV12-3 or TRBV12-4; D assignment may be TRBD1 or TRBD2 (6 bases each). CDR3 length: 14 amino acids. The ends were cut back, 6 bases at V and 3 bases at J, with 13 bases in the middle. The CDR3 DNA reads as TGTGCCAGCAGGCCGGGGGCGGGGACAGATACGCAGTATTTT. Amino acid sequence: CASRPGAGTDTQYF.

This clonotype showed up just a few times. The rearrangement joins TRBV10-3 to TRBJ2-7; weak D call: TRBD1 (5 bases). The CDR3 totals 12 residues. V dropped 8 bases and J dropped 5 bases, with 13 bases sitting between them. Germline V gene lookup returns CDR1 ENHRY and CDR2 SYGVKD. The CDR3 reads CAIGNRINEQYF. CDR3 bases: TGTGCCATCGGTAACAGGATCAACGAGCAGTACTTC.

This chain uses TRBV20-1 with TRBJ1-6; TRBD1 aligns across 7 bases. Germline V gene lookup returns CDR1 DFQATT and CDR2 SNEGSKA (reference sequence). The ends lost 2 bases at V and 2 bases at J; junction bases unmatched: 9. CDR3 length: 17 amino acids. CDR3 region: CSARKTGRWPYNSPLHF. DNA of the CDR3: TGCAGTGCTAGAAAGACAGGGAGGTGGCCCTATAATTCACCCCTCCACTTT.

This rearrangement joins TRBV6-2 or TRBV6-3 to TRBJ2-1, with 9 nucleotides matching TRBD1. This CDR3 contains 15 residues. J lost 4 bases, V lost 6 bases, and 7 bases had no gene match. The V gene's germline CDR1 is MNHEY and CDR2 SVGEGT. For the CDR3, the DNA is TGTGCCAGCAGAGGGACGGGACAGGGATACAATGAGCAGTTCTTC. Translation: CASRGTGQGYNEQFF.

The J gene is TRBJ1-1, the V gene TRBV25-1; no firm D call. Trimming removed 3 bases at V and 0 bases at J, with 8 bases between. The CDR3 loop spans 14 amino acids. CDR1 MGHDK and CDR2 SYGVNS come from the germline V gene. CDR3 nucleotides: TGTGCCAGCAGTGACAGGAAAATGAACACTGAAGCTTTCTTT. Translating it yields CASSDRKMNTEAFF.

This clonotype was found once. The CDR3 DNA reads TGTGCCAGCAGCCGTGGGCAATACGAAAAACTGTTTTTT. Its protein is CASSRGQYEKLFF. The gene calls are TRBV7-9 and TRBJ1-4; no reliable D call. CDR1 SEHNR and CDR2 FQNEAQ come from the germline V gene (reference sequence). The germline V and J ends were trimmed by 5 bases and 8 bases, with 12 bases remaining between them. CDR3 size: 13 residues.

The V gene is TRBV6-2 or TRBV6-3, the J gene TRBJ1-5, with a tentative D call TRBD1 (5 bases). The CDR3 spans 15 residues. Trimming pared 2 bases from V and 6 bases from J, leaving 14 bases between. Germline V gives CDR1 MNHEY, CDR2 SVGEGT. The CDR3 bases are TGTGCCAGCAGTTACCTCAGGGATATGAGTCAGCCCCAGCATTTT. It codes for CASSYLRDMSQPQHF.